Shown below are 10 T cell receptor beta chains from a single sample sequenced in a study of blood T cell repertoires in COVID-19. The table came from immunoSEQ multiplex PCR; TCRdb's copy has only in-frame clones and leaves some out. The table lists about 110,000 clones, 87% of them singletons, with 4% to 5% in the top ten. Sequenced input: peripheral blood. These receptors all stem from a human donor in a cohort sampled during active COVID-19.

The rearrangement links TRBV6-6 to TRBJ1-5; TRBD1 is a possible D gene (5 bases). Per the germline V gene, CDR1 is MNHNY and CDR2 is SVGAGI (reference sequence). This CDR3 is 17 amino acids long. With 5 bases removed from V and 2 bases from J, the gap between germline ends came to 19 bases. This CDR3 is CASSQKGQGSGNQPQHF. The CDR3 coding sequence is TGTGCCAGCAGTCAGAAGGGGCAGGGTAGTGGCAATCAGCCCCAGCATTTT.

The chain employs TRBV3-1 (or the pseudogene TRBV3-2) and TRBJ2-5; tentative D call: TRBD2 (6 bases). The length of the CDR3 is 16 residues. With 4 bases removed from V and 5 bases from J, the gap between germline ends came to 20 bases. Germline V lookup: CDR1 LGHDT, CDR2 YNNKEL (reference sequence). CDR3: CASSPRDGPAGETQYF. As DNA, the CDR3 is TGTGCCAGCAGCCCGCGGGATGGACCGGCGGGCGAGACCCAGTACTTC.

This sequence joins TRBV7-9 and TRBJ2-1; TRBD1 is a possible D gene (5 bases). CDR1 is SEHNR and CDR2 is FQNEAQ in the germline V gene (reference sequence). Trimming stripped 5 bases from V and 15 bases from J, with 20 bases between. The CDR3 totals 13 residues. The chain's CDR3 is CASSPLGDAGRFF. The CDR3 DNA reads as TGTGCCAGCAGCCCGTTAGGGGATGCCGGGCGGTTCTTC.

V and J are TRBV10-3 and TRBJ1-4, with 7 bases matching TRBD1. V lost 5 bases, J lost 7 bases, and 7 bases stayed unmatched. The CDR3 runs to 14 residues. CDR1 ENHRY and CDR2 SYGVKD come from the germline V gene. CDR3 amino acids: CAISTGASGEKLFF. CDR3 nucleotide sequence: TGTGCCATCAGTACAGGGGCTTCTGGTGAAAAACTGTTTTTT.

J is TRBJ2-1 and V is TRBV4-2; the D is unclear. The V gene's germline CDR1 is LGHNA and CDR2 YNFKEQ. The CDR3 totals 13 residues. Trimming took 1 base from V and 7 from J, leaving 8 bases between them. CDR3 coding DNA: TGTGCCAGCAGCCAAGGGTTCAGGAATGAGCAGTTCTTC. It yields the protein CASSQGFRNEQFF.

This sequence joins TRBV7-9 and TRBJ2-7; 8 bases agree with TRBD1. V shed 3 bases, J shed 3 bases, and the junction held 10 bases outside the gene matches. This CDR3 is built from 16 residues. Germline V gene sequence: CDR1 SEHNR, CDR2 FQNEAQ (reference sequence). CDR3 sequence (DNA): TGTGCCAGCAGCTTTCCGGTGACAGGGGTAAACTACGAGCAGTACTTC. Translation: CASSFPVTGVNYEQYF.

V is TRBV7-3 and J is TRBJ2-1; D is perhaps TRBD2 (5 bases). The CDR3 is made up of 13 amino acids. Trimming removed 5 bases from V and 4 bases from J, with 9 bases in between. Germline CDR1 is SGHTA and CDR2 is FQGTGA. The chain's CDR3 is CASSHREYNEQFF. The DNA for the CDR3 is TGTGCCAGCAGCCACCGGGAATACAATGAGCAGTTCTTC. Filled out from reference TRBV7-3 and TRBJ2-1, the complete variable domain reads GAGVSQTPSNKVTEKGKYVELRCDPISGHTALYWYRQSLGQGPEFLIYFQGTGAADDSGLPNDRFFAVRPEGSVSTLKIQRTERGDSAVYLCASSHREYNEQFFGPGTRLTVL.

V is TRBV5-1 and J is TRBJ1-1, with 7 bases aligning to TRBD1. Looked up from germline, CDR1 is SGHRS and CDR2 is YFSETQ. The CDR3 covers 15 residues. Trimming removed 4 bases from V and 2 bases from J; junction bases left unmatched: 8. CDR3 loop: CASSPMTGQNTEAFF. The CDR3 DNA sequence: TGCGCCAGCAGCCCCATGACAGGGCAAAACACTGAAGCTTTCTTT. The variable domain in full, completed from reference TRBV5-1 and TRBJ1-1, reads KAGVTQTPRYLIKTRGQQVTLSCSPISGHRSVSWYQQTPGQGLQFLFEYFSETQRNKGNFPGRFSGRQFSNSRSEMNVSTLELGDSALYLCASSPMTGQNTEAFFGQGTRLTVV.

The chain employs TRBV4-1 and TRBJ1-5; tentatively, D is TRBD1 (5 bases). Trimming took off 4 bases at V and 4 bases at J, with 11 bases between the two ends. Germline-derived CDR1 and CDR2 are MGHRA and YSYEKL. The CDR3 totals 14 residues. The CDR3 sequence: CASSRVGGNQPQHF. The DNA for the CDR3 is TGCGCCAGCAGCCGAGTGGGGGGGAATCAGCCCCAGCATTTT.

In nucleotides, the CDR3 is TGCAGTGCTAGTCGGGGAGAGCCCGGCAATGAGCAGTTCTTC. Translation gives CSASRGEPGNEQFF. The chain carries TRBV20-1 and TRBJ2-1, with D maybe TRBD2 (5 bases). The V and J ends lost 3 bases and 6 bases respectively, with 15 bases between them. This CDR3 spans 14 amino acids. Germline CDR1 reads DFQATT; CDR2 reads SNEGSKA (reference sequence).